The sequence of this T cell receptor beta chain was determined in a study of cytomegalovirus exposure and HLA in healthy donors. The wider study: The 110 or so validation repertoires were produced on the same platform as the roughly 690 repertoires of the first cohort. This was reported in a later analysis. The study, taken as a whole, reports: That first-cohort TCR clusters tended to co-occur in the 120 or so validation repertoires was found in a later analysis. Among TCR beta chains, those listed as cytomegalovirus-associated numbered under 200. Generally TCR sequences proved uncommon, though certain public TCRs appeared in numerous donors.

TCRdb's copy holds only in-frame clones and misses some; the assay was immunoSEQ multiplex PCR. The sample contains under 95,000 clones, more than 75% of which appear only once. About this clone: Its antigen remains unidentified.

CDR1 is MDHEN, CDR2 SYDVKM, per germline. The CDR3 totals 15 residues. The ends were cut back, 6 bases at V and 4 bases at J, with 18 bases in the middle. Specimen: PBMCs. This sequence originates from a man in his thirties or forties in good health and CMV-seronegative. This chain connects TRBV28 to TRBJ2-5; weak D call: TRBD2 (7 bases). CDR3 region: CASSPGGAGAETQYF. Here the CDR3 DNA reads TGTGCCAGCAGCCCGGGGGGCGCGGGGGCAGAGACCCAGTACTTC.